This T cell receptor beta chain originates from a study of early T cells in non-severe SARS-CoV-2 infection. TCRdb re-analysed the 5' RACE reads in MiXCR, keeping a single row per CDR3 protein. The table records 63,000 or so distinct CDR3 sequences, around 11% of them present only once. CDR1 is SNHLY and CDR2 is FYNNEI in the germline V gene. The V end was cut by 8 bases, the J end by 6 bases, with 11 bases between. This CDR3 has 12 amino acids. This clonotype was recorded at least ten times. The sample comprised whole blood. V and J are TRBV2 and TRBJ2-1; D remains ambiguous. The source is an adult who was a healthcare worker with PCR-confirmed SARS-CoV-2 infection or an uninfected control (not recorded which). CDR3 in amino acids: CASGRLPNEQFF. The DNA for the CDR3 is TGTGCCAGCGGAAGGCTCCCCAATGAGCAGTTCTTC.